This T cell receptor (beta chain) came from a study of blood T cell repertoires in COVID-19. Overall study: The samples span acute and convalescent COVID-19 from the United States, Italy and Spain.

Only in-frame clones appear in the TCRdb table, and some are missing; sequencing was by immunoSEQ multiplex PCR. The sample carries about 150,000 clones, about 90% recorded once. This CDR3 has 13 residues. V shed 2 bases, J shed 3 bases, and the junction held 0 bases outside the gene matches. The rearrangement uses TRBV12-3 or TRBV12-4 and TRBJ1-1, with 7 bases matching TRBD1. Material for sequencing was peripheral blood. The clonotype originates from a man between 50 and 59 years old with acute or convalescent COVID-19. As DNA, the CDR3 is TGTGCCAGCAGTTTAACAGGGGACACTGAAGCTTTCTTT. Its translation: CASSLTGDTEAFF.